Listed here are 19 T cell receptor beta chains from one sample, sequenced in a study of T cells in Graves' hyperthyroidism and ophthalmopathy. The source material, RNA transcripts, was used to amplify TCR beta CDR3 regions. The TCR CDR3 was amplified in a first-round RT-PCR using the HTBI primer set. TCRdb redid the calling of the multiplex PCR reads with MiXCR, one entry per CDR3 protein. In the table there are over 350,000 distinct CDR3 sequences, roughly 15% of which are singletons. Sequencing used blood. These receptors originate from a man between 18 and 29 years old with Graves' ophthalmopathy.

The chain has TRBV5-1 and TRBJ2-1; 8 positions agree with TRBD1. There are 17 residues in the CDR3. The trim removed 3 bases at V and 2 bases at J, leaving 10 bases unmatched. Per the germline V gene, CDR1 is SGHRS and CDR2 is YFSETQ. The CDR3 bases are TGCGCCAGCAGCTCACGACAGCAGGGGGCACCCTACAATGAGCAGTTCTTC. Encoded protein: CASSSRQQGAPYNEQFF.

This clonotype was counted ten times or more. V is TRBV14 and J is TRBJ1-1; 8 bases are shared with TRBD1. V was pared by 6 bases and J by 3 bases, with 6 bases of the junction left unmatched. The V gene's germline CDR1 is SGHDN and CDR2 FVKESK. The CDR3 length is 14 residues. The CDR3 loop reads CASSRQGADTEAFF. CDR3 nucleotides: TGTGCCAGCAGTCGGCAGGGGGCTGACACTGAAGCTTTCTTT.

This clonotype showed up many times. The CDR3 region has the DNA TGTGCCAGCAGAAATGGGGCATTTCTTAGCACAGATACGCAGTATTTT. Translation: CASRNGAFLSTDTQYF. The chain couples TRBV27 to TRBJ2-3; possibly TRBD1 for D (5 bases). The CDR3 runs 16 residues. Trimming pared 6 bases from V and 0 bases from J, leaving 16 bases between. Looked up from germline, CDR1 is MNHEY and CDR2 is SMNVEV (reference sequence).

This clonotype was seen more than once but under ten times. The CDR3 DNA is TGTGCCAGCAGCCAATTACTAGCGGAACAGAATACGCAGTATTTT. Encoded protein: CASSQLLAEQNTQYF. The chain combines TRBV3-1 with TRBJ2-3, with TRBD2 matching over 8 bases. Germline CDR1 is LGHDT and CDR2 is YNNKEL (reference sequence). The trim removed 2 bases at V and 7 bases at J, leaving 8 bases unmatched. This CDR3 comprises 15 residues.

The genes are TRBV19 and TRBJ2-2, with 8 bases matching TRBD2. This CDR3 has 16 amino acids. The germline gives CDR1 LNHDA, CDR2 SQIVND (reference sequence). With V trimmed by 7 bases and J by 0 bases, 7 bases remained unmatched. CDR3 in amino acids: CASIPGGESNTGELFF. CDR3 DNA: TGTGCCAGTATCCCCGGGGGGGAATCGAACACCGGGGAGCTGTTTTTT.

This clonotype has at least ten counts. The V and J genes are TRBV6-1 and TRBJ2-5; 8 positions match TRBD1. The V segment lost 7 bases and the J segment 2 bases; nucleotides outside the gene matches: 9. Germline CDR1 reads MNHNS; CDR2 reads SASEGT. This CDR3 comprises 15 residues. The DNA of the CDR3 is TGTGCCAGCACCAGGACAGGGAACGGGCAAGAGACCCAGTACTTC. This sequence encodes CASTRTGNGQETQYF.

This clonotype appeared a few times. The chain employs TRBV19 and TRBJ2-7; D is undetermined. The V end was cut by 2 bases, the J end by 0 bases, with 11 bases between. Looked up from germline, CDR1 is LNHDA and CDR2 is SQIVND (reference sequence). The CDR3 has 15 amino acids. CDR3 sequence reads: CASSISRLDSYEQYF. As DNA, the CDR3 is TGTGCCAGTAGTATATCCCGACTGGACTCCTACGAGCAGTACTTC.

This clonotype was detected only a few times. The CDR3 DNA reads TGTGCCAGCTCACCACCAGCACAGAACGGGGAGCTGTTTTTT. It specifies CASSPPAQNGELFF. The V call is TRBV18, the J call TRBJ2-2; the D is unclear. With 0 bases removed from V and 7 bases from J, the gap between germline ends came to 9 bases. The CDR3 sequence is 14 residues long. Germline-derived CDR1 and CDR2 are KGHSH and LQKENI.

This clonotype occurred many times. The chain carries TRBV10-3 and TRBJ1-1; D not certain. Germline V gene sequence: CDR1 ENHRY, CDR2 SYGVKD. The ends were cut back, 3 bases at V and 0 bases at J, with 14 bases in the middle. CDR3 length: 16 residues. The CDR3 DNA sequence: TGTGCCATCAGTGATCCCCGTGGCGGGATGAACACTGAAGCTTTCTTT. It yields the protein CAISDPRGGMNTEAFF.

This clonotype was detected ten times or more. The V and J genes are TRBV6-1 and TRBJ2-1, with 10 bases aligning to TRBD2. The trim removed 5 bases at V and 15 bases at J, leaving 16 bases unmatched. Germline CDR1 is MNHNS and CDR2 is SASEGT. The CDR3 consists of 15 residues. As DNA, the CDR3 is TGTGCCAGCAGTTCCCAGGGAGCGGGGGGGCTCGAGAGGTTCTTC. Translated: CASSSQGAGGLERFF.

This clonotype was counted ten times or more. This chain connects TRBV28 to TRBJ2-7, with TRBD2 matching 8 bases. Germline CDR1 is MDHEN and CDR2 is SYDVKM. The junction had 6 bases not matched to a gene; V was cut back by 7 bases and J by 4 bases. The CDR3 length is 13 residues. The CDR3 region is CASKTGGVYEQYF. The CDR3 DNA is TGTGCCAGCAAGACGGGGGGGGTTTACGAGCAGTACTTC.

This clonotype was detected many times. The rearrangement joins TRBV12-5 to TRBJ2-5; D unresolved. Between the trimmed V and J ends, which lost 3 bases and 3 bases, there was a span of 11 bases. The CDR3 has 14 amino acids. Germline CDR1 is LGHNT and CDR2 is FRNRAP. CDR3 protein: CASGFGRAEETQYF. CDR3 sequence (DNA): TGTGCTAGTGGTTTCGGGCGAGCCGAAGAGACCCAGTACTTC. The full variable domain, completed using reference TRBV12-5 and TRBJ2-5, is DARVTQTPRHKVTEMGQEVTMRCQPILGHNTVFWYRQTMMQGLELLAYFRNRAPLDDSGMPKDRFSAEMPDATLATLKIQPSEPRDSAVYFCASGFGRAEETQYFGPGTRLLVL.

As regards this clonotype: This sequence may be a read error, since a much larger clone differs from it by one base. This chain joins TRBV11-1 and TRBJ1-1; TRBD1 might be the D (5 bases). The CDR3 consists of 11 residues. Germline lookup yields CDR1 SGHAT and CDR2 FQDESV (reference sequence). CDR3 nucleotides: TGTGTCGGCAGCTTTCCAGGGGAAGCTTTCTTT. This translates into CVGSFPGEAFF. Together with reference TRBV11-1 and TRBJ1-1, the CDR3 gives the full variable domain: EAEVAQSPRYKITEKSQAVAFWCDPISGHATLYWYRQILGQGPELLVQFQDESVVDDSQLPKDRFSAERLKGVDSTLKIQPAELGDSAMYLCVGSFPGEAFFGQGTRLTVV.

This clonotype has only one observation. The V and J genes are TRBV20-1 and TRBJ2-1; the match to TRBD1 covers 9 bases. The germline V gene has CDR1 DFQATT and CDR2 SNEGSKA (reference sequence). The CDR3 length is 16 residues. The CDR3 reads CSTRTGTGSSYNEQFF. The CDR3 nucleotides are TGCAGCACAAGAACCGGGACAGGGAGCTCCTACAATGAGCAGTTCTTC.

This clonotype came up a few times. CDR3 protein: CASSWTLLTEAFF. As DNA, the CDR3 is TGTGCCAGCAGTTGGACTCTATTAACTGAAGCTTTCTTT. The chain links TRBV27 to TRBJ1-1; no definite D call. Trimming took 4 bases from V and 5 from J, leaving 11 bases between them. Germline CDR1 MNHEY, CDR2 SMNVEV (reference sequence). This CDR3 has 13 residues.

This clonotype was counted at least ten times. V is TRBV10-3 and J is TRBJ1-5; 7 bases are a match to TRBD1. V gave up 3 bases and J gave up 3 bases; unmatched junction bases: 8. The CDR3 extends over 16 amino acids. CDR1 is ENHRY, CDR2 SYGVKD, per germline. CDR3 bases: TGTGCCATCAGTGATATCGGACAGGCTATCAATCAGCCCCAGCATTTT. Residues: CAISDIGQAINQPQHF.

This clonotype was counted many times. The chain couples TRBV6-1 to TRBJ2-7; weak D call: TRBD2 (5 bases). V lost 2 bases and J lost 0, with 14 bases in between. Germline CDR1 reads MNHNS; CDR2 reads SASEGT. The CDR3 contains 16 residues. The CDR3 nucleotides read TGTGCCAGCAGTGAAAGCCGCGCCCTAGCCTCCTACGAGCAGTACTTC. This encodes CASSESRALASYEQYF.

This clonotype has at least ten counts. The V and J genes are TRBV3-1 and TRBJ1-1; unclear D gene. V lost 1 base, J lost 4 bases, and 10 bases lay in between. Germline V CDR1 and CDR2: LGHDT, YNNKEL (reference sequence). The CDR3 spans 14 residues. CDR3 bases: TGTGCCAGCAGCCAAGGGCAGAGGTCCACTGAAGCTTTCTTT. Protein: CASSQGQRSTEAFF. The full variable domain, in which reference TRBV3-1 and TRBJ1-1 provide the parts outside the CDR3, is DTAVSQTPKYLVTQMGNDKSIKCEQNLGHDTMYWYKQDSKKFLKIMFSYNNKELIINETVPNRFSPKSPDKAHLNLHINSLELGDSAVYFCASSQGQRSTEAFFGQGTRLTVV.

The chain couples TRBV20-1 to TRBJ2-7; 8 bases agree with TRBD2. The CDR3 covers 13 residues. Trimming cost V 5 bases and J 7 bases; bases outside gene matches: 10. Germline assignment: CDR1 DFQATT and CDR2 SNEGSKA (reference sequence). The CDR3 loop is CSALSGLAWEQYF. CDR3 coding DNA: TGCAGTGCTCTCTCCGGACTAGCATGGGAGCAGTACTTC.